This T cell receptor (beta chain) was identified in a study of T-cell memory formation after mild COVID-19. The V end was cut by 3 bases, the J end by 2 bases, with 14 bases between. The CDR3 spans 15 residues. TCRdb independently ran MiXCR on the 5' RACE reads; one entry per CDR3 protein. The profile shows around 130,000 distinct CDR3 sequences, approximately 6.3% of them singletons. This clonotype was seen a few times. Its antigen is as yet unknown. Study-wide findings and caveats: Most CD4+ clones that shrank were in CM and EM, while CD8+ ones turned up in EMRA. Pre-infection memory harbored some responding clones, suggesting cross-reactive memory joined. SARS-CoV-2 specificity of second-wave clones peaking day 37 was unconfirmed.

The TCR was taken from an adult woman who had mild COVID-19 (a few samples of this study predate the infection). Cell type and time point are not known. The sample was PBMCs or a T cell subset sorted from them (not recorded which). The gene calls are TRBV12-3 or TRBV12-4 and TRBJ2-7; possible D gene TRBD2, 6 bases. The CDR3 DNA sequence: TGTGCCAGCAGTTTGGTTAGCGGAAGTCCCTACGAGCAGTACTTC. As protein: CASSLVSGSPYEQYF.